These T cell receptor beta chains were read from a single sample in a study of post-analysis software for immune sequencing data. TCRdb passed the PCR reads through MiXCR, listing each CDR3 protein once. The table records some 690,000 distinct CDR3 sequences, around 27% of them present only once. Sequencing was performed on blood. Receptors originate from a girl aged 10-17 years with multiple sclerosis. Each CDR3 is given with its conserved first and last residue. The D gene is left open where the match is weak. Size tells how often a clone was seen (once, few, many) or the class of an expanded clone, and some rows leave it out.

clone_size: once
v_call: TRBV7-2
d_call: .
j_call: TRBJ2-3
cdr3_aa: CASSSRGGSAGTQYF
cdr3_nt: TGTGCCAGCAGCAGTAGGGGAGGTTCAGCAGGTACGCAGTATTTT

clone_size: .
v_call: TRBV4-3
d_call: TRBD2
j_call: TRBJ2-1
cdr3_aa: CASSRVLAGGHNEQFF
cdr3_nt: TGCGCCAGCAGCCGGGTACTAGCGGGAGGGCACAATGAGCAGTTCTTC

clone_size: .
v_call: TRBV14
d_call: TRBD1
j_call: TRBJ2-1
cdr3_aa: CASSQGQGMVVLFNEQFF
cdr3_nt: TGTGCCAGCAGCCAAGGACAGGGGATGGTAGTACTCTTCAATGAGCAGTTCTTC

clone_size: .
v_call: TRBV7-2
d_call: .
j_call: TRBJ1-2
cdr3_aa: CASSRGGSFNYGYTF
cdr3_nt: TGTGCCAGCAGCCGGGGGGGCAGCTTTAACTATGGCTACACCTTC

clone_size: .
v_call: TRBV29-1
d_call: .
j_call: TRBJ2-6
cdr3_aa: CSVFSSGANVLTF
cdr3_nt: TGCAGCGTTTTTTCCTCTGGGGCCAACGTCCTGACTTTC

clone_size: .
v_call: TRBV7-9
d_call: TRBD1
j_call: TRBJ2-1
cdr3_aa: CASSLALGQGPNYNEQFF
cdr3_nt: TGTGCCAGCAGCTTAGCGCTGGGACAGGGCCCGAACTACAATGAGCAGTTCTTC

clone_size: few
v_call: TRBV5-1
d_call: .
j_call: TRBJ1-6
cdr3_aa: CASSSQGIPSPLHF
cdr3_nt: TGCGCCAGCAGCTCGCAGGGGATTCCATCACCCCTCCACTTT

clone_size: few
v_call: TRBV20-1
d_call: .
j_call: TRBJ2-6
cdr3_aa: CSAGAGLSSGANVLTF
cdr3_nt: TGCAGTGCCGGAGCGGGTCTCAGCTCTGGGGCCAACGTCCTGACTTTC

clone_size: many
v_call: TRBV29-1
d_call: TRBD2
j_call: TRBJ2-3
cdr3_aa: CSVDSGREDTQYF
cdr3_nt: TGCAGCGTCGATAGCGGGAGAGAAGATACGCAGTATTTT

clone_size: few
v_call: TRBV29-1
d_call: .
j_call: TRBJ2-7
cdr3_aa: CSVETEDYEQYF
cdr3_nt: TGCAGCGTAGAGACAGAAGACTACGAGCAGTACTTC

clone_size: .
v_call: TRBV28
d_call: .
j_call: TRBJ1-1
cdr3_aa: CASMRNTEAFF
cdr3_nt: TGTGCCAGCATGAGGAACACTGAAGCTTTCTTT

clone_size: .
v_call: TRBV10-3
d_call: .
j_call: TRBJ2-7
cdr3_aa: CAISEFWYEQYF
cdr3_nt: TGTGCCATCAGTGAGTTTTGGTACGAGCAGTACTTC

clone_size: .
v_call: TRBV12-3/TRBV12-4
d_call: .
j_call: TRBJ2-6
cdr3_aa: CASSLGAGSGANVLTF
cdr3_nt: TGTGCCAGCAGTTTGGGAGCAGGCTCTGGGGCCAACGTCCTGACTTTC

clone_size: .
v_call: TRBV29-1
d_call: .
j_call: TRBJ2-5
cdr3_aa: CSVEIHRDLQETQYF
cdr3_nt: TGCAGCGTTGAGATTCACAGGGATCTCCAAGAGACCCAGTACTTC

clone_size: many
v_call: TRBV20-1
d_call: TRBD1
j_call: TRBJ2-5
cdr3_aa: CSARAGTAQETQYF
cdr3_nt: TGCAGTGCTAGGGCTGGGACAGCACAAGAGACCCAGTACTTC

clone_size: .
v_call: TRBV11-3
d_call: TRBD2
j_call: TRBJ2-7
cdr3_aa: CASSLGTSGSPTDEQYF
cdr3_nt: TGTGCCAGCAGCTTAGGCACTAGCGGGAGTCCTACGGATGAGCAGTACTTC

clone_size: once
v_call: TRBV11-2
d_call: TRBD1
j_call: TRBJ2-3
cdr3_aa: CASSLGGQGVGTQYF
cdr3_nt: TGTGCCAGCAGCTTAGGGGGACAGGGAGTCGGTACGCAGTATTTT

clone_size: many
v_call: TRBV28
d_call: .
j_call: TRBJ2-3
cdr3_aa: CASSSGGSTDTQYF
cdr3_nt: TGCGCCAGCAGTAGTGGAGGGAGCACAGATACGCAGTATTTT

clone_size: .
v_call: TRBV20-1
d_call: .
j_call: TRBJ1-4
cdr3_aa: CSARQVEKLFF
cdr3_nt: TGCAGTGCTCGTCAGGTTGAAAAACTGTTTTTT

clone_size: many
v_call: TRBV4-3
d_call: TRBD2
j_call: TRBJ2-3
cdr3_aa: CASSQDTLAGGTDTQYF
cdr3_nt: TGCGCCAGCAGCCAAGATACGCTAGCGGGAGGTACAGATACGCAGTATTTT

clone_size: .
v_call: TRBV27
d_call: .
j_call: TRBJ1-5
cdr3_aa: CASSLGVYNQPQHF
cdr3_nt: TGTGCCAGCAGTTTGGGGGTTTACAATCAGCCCCAGCATTTT

clone_size: .
v_call: TRBV12-3/TRBV12-4
d_call: .
j_call: TRBJ2-7
cdr3_aa: CASSFNRLANDEQYF
cdr3_nt: TGTGCCAGCAGTTTTAATCGCCTAGCGAACGATGAGCAGTACTTC

clone_size: once
v_call: TRBV20-1
d_call: .
j_call: TRBJ1-1
cdr3_aa: CSASRVGVGGIQEAEAFF
cdr3_nt: TGCAGTGCTAGTAGGGTTGGGGTAGGGGGTATTCAGGAGGCTGAAGCTTTCTTT

clone_size: few
v_call: TRBV10-2
d_call: .
j_call: TRBJ2-5
cdr3_aa: CASSGLGSQYF
cdr3_nt: TGCGCCAGCAGCGGCCTGGGGTCCCAGTACTTC

clone_size: few
v_call: TRBV28
d_call: .
j_call: TRBJ2-4
cdr3_aa: CASSSSDTKNIQYF
cdr3_nt: TGTGCCAGCAGTTCCTCGGACACAAAAAACATTCAGTACTTC

clone_size: once
v_call: TRBV5-1
d_call: .
j_call: TRBJ2-3
cdr3_aa: CASRLAMGADTQYF
cdr3_nt: TGCGCCAGCCGCTTGGCCATGGGGGCAGATACGCAGTATTTT

clone_size: .
v_call: TRBV18
d_call: .
j_call: TRBJ1-6
cdr3_aa: CASSPRDREIPNSPLHF
cdr3_nt: TGTGCCAGCTCACCCAGGGACCGCGAAATACCGAATTCACCCCTCCACTTT

clone_size: .
v_call: TRBV7-2
d_call: TRBD2
j_call: TRBJ2-1
cdr3_aa: CASSGPNVAGVPGSYNEQFF
cdr3_nt: TGTGCCAGCAGCGGACCGAATGTGGCGGGGGTTCCCGGCTCCTACAATGAGCAGTTCTTC

clone_size: many
v_call: TRBV18
d_call: .
j_call: TRBJ2-7
cdr3_aa: CASSPRTVSYEQYF
cdr3_nt: TGTGCCAGCTCGCCACGGACGGTCTCCTACGAGCAGTACTTC

clone_size: few
v_call: TRBV5-1
d_call: .
j_call: TRBJ2-7
cdr3_aa: CASSGDLTYEQYF
cdr3_nt: TGCGCCAGCAGCGGGGACTTGACCTACGAGCAGTACTTC

clone_size: many
v_call: TRBV29-1
d_call: TRBD1
j_call: TRBJ1-2
cdr3_aa: CSVDLQGARNGYTF
cdr3_nt: TGCAGCGTTGACTTGCAGGGGGCTAGGAATGGCTACACCTTC

clone_size: .
v_call: TRBV12-3/TRBV12-4
d_call: .
j_call: TRBJ2-7
cdr3_aa: CASSRVEHEQYF
cdr3_nt: TGTGCCAGCAGCCGGGTCGAGCACGAGCAGTACTTC

clone_size: .
v_call: TRBV7-2
d_call: .
j_call: TRBJ2-5
cdr3_aa: CASSPGVWVEETQYF
cdr3_nt: TGTGCCAGCAGCCCCGGGGTGTGGGTAGAAGAGACCCAGTACTTC

clone_size: .
v_call: TRBV24-1
d_call: .
j_call: TRBJ1-6
cdr3_aa: CATTQGPYGSPLHF
cdr3_nt: TGTGCCACCACCCAGGGACCCTACGGTTCACCCCTCCACTTT

clone_size: once
v_call: TRBV11-2
d_call: .
j_call: TRBJ2-1
cdr3_aa: CASSLDPLAVYNEQFF
cdr3_nt: TGTGCCAGCAGCTTAGATCCCCTAGCCGTCTACAATGAGCAGTTCTTC

clone_size: few
v_call: TRBV7-2
d_call: .
j_call: TRBJ2-1
cdr3_aa: CASSPTLATHNEQFF
cdr3_nt: TGTGCCAGCAGCCCCACCCTAGCAACCCACAATGAGCAGTTCTTC

clone_size: few
v_call: TRBV10-3
d_call: .
j_call: TRBJ2-6
cdr3_aa: CAISDPRGGGGGANVLTF
cdr3_nt: TGTGCCATCAGTGACCCTAGGGGCGGTGGTGGAGGGGCCAACGTCCTGACTTTC

clone_size: .
v_call: TRBV20-1
d_call: TRBD1
j_call: TRBJ1-5
cdr3_aa: CSASRGQGNQPQHF
cdr3_nt: TGCAGTGCTAGTAGGGGACAGGGGAATCAGCCCCAGCATTTT

clone_size: many
v_call: TRBV10-3
d_call: .
j_call: TRBJ2-5
cdr3_aa: CATGERLQETQYF
cdr3_nt: TGTGCCACCGGAGAAAGATTGCAAGAGACCCAGTACTTC

clone_size: many
v_call: TRBV20-1
d_call: .
j_call: TRBJ2-3
cdr3_aa: CSARAGADTQYF
cdr3_nt: TGCAGTGCTAGGGCCGGCGCAGATACGCAGTATTTT

clone_size: few
v_call: TRBV20-1
d_call: .
j_call: TRBJ2-7
cdr3_aa: CSATDPYEQYF
cdr3_nt: TGCAGTGCTACCGACCCCTACGAGCAGTACTTC

clone_size: .
v_call: TRBV7-2
d_call: TRBD2
j_call: TRBJ2-7
cdr3_aa: CASSPTGIAGTSYEQYF
cdr3_nt: TGTGCCAGCAGCCCGACTGGAATAGCGGGGACCTCCTACGAGCAGTACTTC

clone_size: .
v_call: TRBV29-1
d_call: TRBD1
j_call: TRBJ1-2
cdr3_aa: CSVGQTLQGGYTF
cdr3_nt: TGCAGCGTGGGACAGACACTACAGGGTGGCTACACCTTC

clone_size: few
v_call: TRBV12-3/TRBV12-4
d_call: TRBD1
j_call: TRBJ2-1
cdr3_aa: CASSRGTGSYNEQFF
cdr3_nt: TGTGCCAGCAGTCGAGGGACAGGGTCCTACAATGAGCAGTTCTTC

clone_size: many
v_call: TRBV6-1
d_call: .
j_call: TRBJ2-7
cdr3_aa: CASILSRLGTPQYF
cdr3_nt: TGTGCCAGCATTTTATCCCGTCTAGGGACACCGCAGTACTTC

clone_size: .
v_call: TRBV7-9
d_call: .
j_call: TRBJ2-3
cdr3_aa: CASRGSSDTQYF
cdr3_nt: TGTGCCTCGAGGGGGTCATCAGATACGCAGTATTTT

clone_size: .
v_call: TRBV29-1
d_call: .
j_call: TRBJ1-5
cdr3_aa: CSVGDPYGNQPQHF
cdr3_nt: TGCAGCGTCGGGGACCCGTACGGCAATCAGCCCCAGCATTTT

clone_size: few
v_call: TRBV18
d_call: .
j_call: TRBJ2-5
cdr3_aa: CASSPRDSAWETQYF
cdr3_nt: TGTGCCAGCTCACCGAGGGACTCGGCCTGGGAGACCCAGTACTTC

clone_size: once
v_call: TRBV27
d_call: TRBD1
j_call: TRBJ1-3
cdr3_aa: CASSPTGAGNTIYF
cdr3_nt: TGTGCCAGCAGTCCTACAGGGGCAGGAAACACCATATATTTT

clone_size: .
v_call: TRBV9
d_call: .
j_call: TRBJ2-7
cdr3_aa: CASSARDGFSYEQYF
cdr3_nt: TGTGCCAGCAGCGCACGGGACGGTTTCTCCTACGAGCAGTACTTC

clone_size: .
v_call: TRBV28
d_call: .
j_call: TRBJ2-3
cdr3_aa: CASSQTVQRTDTQYF
cdr3_nt: TGTGCCAGCAGTCAAACAGTGCAGAGAACAGATACGCAGTATTTT

clone_size: .
v_call: TRBV6-1
d_call: TRBD1
j_call: TRBJ2-1
cdr3_aa: CATRDSSYNEQFF
cdr3_nt: TGTGCCACTCGGGACAGTTCTTACAATGAGCAGTTCTTC

clone_size: .
v_call: TRBV2
d_call: .
j_call: TRBJ2-3
cdr3_aa: CASSRTRPRTDTQYF
cdr3_nt: TGTGCCAGCAGTCGGACACGTCCTCGCACAGATACGCAGTATTTT

clone_size: few
v_call: TRBV20-1
d_call: .
j_call: TRBJ1-3
cdr3_aa: CSARSQGFGNTIYF
cdr3_nt: TGCAGTGCCAGATCGCAGGGTTTTGGAAACACCATATATTTT

clone_size: .
v_call: TRBV29-1
d_call: .
j_call: TRBJ1-6
cdr3_aa: CSVAAGVDSPLHF
cdr3_nt: TGCAGCGTCGCAGCCGGGGTGGATTCACCCCTCCACTTT